This entry lists 8 T cell receptor beta chains sequenced from one sample in a study of patients with pleural tuberculosis. Each CDR3 protein is one row after TCRdb ran MiXCR on the reads. Of 45,000 to 55,000 distinct CDR3 sequences detected, 5.5% to 8% appear once; the ten largest clones hold roughly 17%. The receptors derive from a human donor with pleural tuberculosis.

This clonotype was counted ten times or more. A much larger clonotype is one base distant, so this may be a read error. The chain carries TRBV27 and TRBJ2-7, with no clear D. V dropped 6 bases and J dropped 6 bases, with 18 bases sitting between them. Germline V lookup: CDR1 MNHEY, CDR2 SMNVEV (reference sequence). This CDR3 contains 14 residues. The CDR3 loop is CASRTQSLLTEQYF. CDR3 nucleotide sequence: TGTGCCAGCAGGACGCAGAGCTTATTAACCGAGCAGTACTTC.

This clonotype was detected ten times or more. The chain combines TRBV4-1 with TRBJ2-5; 9 bases are a match to TRBD2. The germline V gene has CDR1 MGHRA and CDR2 YSYEKL. The junction had 0 bases not matched to a gene; V was cut back by 1 base and J by 0 bases. The CDR3 loop spans 15 amino acids. The CDR3 DNA sequence: TGCGCCAGCAGCCAAGGACTAGCGGACCAAGAGACCCAGTACTTC. Protein: CASSQGLADQETQYF.

This clonotype was observed many times. This chain connects TRBV11-1 to TRBJ2-7, with 7 bases matching TRBD2. The CDR3 has 16 residues. Germline V gene sequence: CDR1 SGHAT, CDR2 FQDESV (reference sequence). V lost 2 bases, J lost 2 bases, and 9 bases stayed unmatched. The CDR3 DNA sequence: TGTGCCAGCAGCTTACGGGCAGGACTAGTGGCCTACGAGCAGTACTTC. Its translation: CASSLRAGLVAYEQYF.

This clonotype came up once. A much bigger clone sits one base away, suggesting this may be a read error. This chain joins TRBV29-1 and TRBJ1-1; 9 positions agree with TRBD1. Germline V CDR1 and CDR2: SQVTM, ANQGSEA. This CDR3 contains 11 residues. The CDR3: CSVDRGNTALF. The CDR3 region has the DNA TGCAGCGTGGACAGGGGAAATACGGCTCTCTTT.

V usage is TRBV5-6 and J usage is TRBJ2-3; 11 nucleotides match TRBD2. With 7 bases clipped from V and 3 bases from J, the junction kept 10 bases outside the gene matches. CDR1 and CDR2 (germline): SGHDT, YYEEEE. The CDR3 has 16 amino acids. Here the CDR3 reads CASLPSSGRPTDTQYF. CDR3 nucleotides: TGTGCCAGCCTTCCGTCTAGCGGGAGGCCAACAGATACGCAGTATTTT.

The J gene is TRBJ2-1, the V gene TRBV11-1; D unclear. CDR1 is SGHAT, CDR2 FQDESV, per germline (reference sequence). The CDR3 has 12 residues. Trimming cost V 7 bases and J 9 bases, with 13 bases left between them. The CDR3 DNA is TGTGCCAGCACCACTTATGGGTCTGAGCAGTTCTTC. It codes for CASTTYGSEQFF. The full variable domain, with the rest looked up from reference TRBV11-1 and TRBJ2-1, is EAEVAQSPRYKITEKSQAVAFWCDPISGHATLYWYRQILGQGPELLVQFQDESVVDDSQLPKDRFSAERLKGVDSTLKIQPAELGDSAMYLCASTTYGSEQFFGPGTRLTVL.

The sample holds many counts of this clonotype. The rearrangement links TRBV7-8 to TRBJ2-1, with D perhaps TRBD2 (6 bases). CDR1 is SGHVS and CDR2 is FQNEAQ in the germline V gene. The V end was cut by 2 bases, the J end by 10 bases, with 12 bases between. The CDR3 sequence is 13 residues long. CDR3 nucleotides: TGTGCCAGCAGCTTAAGACTAGTTCGGGAGCAGTTCTTC. Its protein is CASSLRLVREQFF.

In this sample, this clonotype turned up many times. The CDR3 sequence: CASSSPERETTYEQYF. CDR3 DNA: TGTGCCAGCAGTTCTCCTGAGCGGGAGACGACCTACGAGCAGTACTTC. This rearrangement joins TRBV28 to TRBJ2-7; TRBD2 aligns across 8 bases. CDR3 length equals 16 residues. J lost 2 bases, V lost 4 bases, and 10 bases had no gene match. Germline CDR1 is MDHEN and CDR2 is SYDVKM.